This record looks at one TCR beta chain sequence and its context. The sample comes from a study of blood T cell repertoires in COVID-19. As for the study in general: The United States, Italy and Spain supplied acute and convalescent COVID-19 samples. Sample material is recorded as cDNA or gDNA derived from T cells, B-cell-depleted T cells, or PBMCs.

Seattle cases were enrolled at active infection and followed longitudinally. Source study methods: The assay estimated nucleated cells by amplifying reference gene primers. The repertoire was sequenced with immunoSEQ multiplex PCR; TCRdb's copy has only in-frame clones and lacks some. V and J calls and clone size are copied from that table; D and trimming were computed from the DNA. The table shows some 230,000 clones, with 82% occurring only once. The CDR3 contains 14 residues. Germline V gives CDR1 GTSNPN, CDR2 SVGIG (reference sequence). With 5 bases clipped from V and 3 bases from J, the junction kept 9 bases outside the gene matches.

Sequences were obtained from peripheral blood. The receptor was isolated from a woman aged 80 or older with COVID-19, enrolled during active disease. The chain has TRBV30 and TRBJ1-2; 7 bases align to TRBD1. The CDR3 reads CAWDPTGTDYGYTF. CDR3 sequence (DNA): TGTGCCTGGGACCCGACCGGGACAGACTATGGCTACACCTTC.